The 14 T cell receptor beta chains below come from one sample, sequenced in a study of blood T cell repertoires in COVID-19. Sequenced by immunoSEQ multiplex PCR; TCRdb stores in-frame clones only, minus some. The sample carries roughly 67,000 clones, about nine tenths recorded once. Material for sequencing was peripheral blood. These receptors were collected from a man aged 50 or older with active COVID-19.

This clone came up a few times. V usage is TRBV5-4 and J usage is TRBJ2-1; perhaps TRBD2 as D (6 bases). Trimming removed 0 bases at V and 10 bases at J, with 11 bases between. The CDR3 contains 13 residues. Germline V gene lookup returns CDR1 SGHNT and CDR2 YYREEE (reference sequence). CDR3 protein: CASSLARAGEQFF. The CDR3 DNA is TGTGCCAGCAGCTTGGCTCGGGCGGGGGAGCAGTTCTTC.

J is TRBJ2-5 and V is TRBV30; 7 bases line up with TRBD1. The trim removed 5 bases at V and 0 bases at J, leaving 0 bases unmatched. Germline V gene sequence: CDR1 GTSNPN, CDR2 SVGIG (reference sequence). The CDR3 extends over 12 amino acids. The CDR3 region has the DNA TGTGCCTGGGACAGGGACCAAGAGACCCAGTACTTC. Protein: CAWDRDQETQYF.

In its sample, this clone was seen a few times. The chain couples TRBV11-3 to TRBJ2-5; 9 positions match TRBD1. The V segment lost 5 bases and the J segment 0 bases; nucleotides outside the gene matches: 4. Germline CDR1 is SGHNT and CDR2 is YENEEA. CDR3 length: 15 amino acids. The CDR3 region has the DNA TGTGCCAGCAGCCCGGACAGGGGCTACCAAGAGACCCAGTACTTC. Its protein product is CASSPDRGYQETQYF.

The chain couples TRBV6-5 to TRBJ1-5; D gene ambiguous. This CDR3 comprises 13 residues. The V and J ends lost 6 bases and 0 bases respectively, with 6 bases between them. Germline CDR1 is MNHEY and CDR2 is SVGAGI. DNA of the CDR3: TGTGCCAGCAGAGCAGGTAGCAATCAGCCCCAGCATTTT. Protein: CASRAGSNQPQHF.

CDR3 sequence reads: CASSQDPGDYEQYF. CDR3 nucleotide sequence: TGCGCCAGCAGCCAAGACCCGGGGGACTACGAGCAGTACTTC. This chain links TRBV4-3 with TRBJ2-7; maybe TRBD2 (6 bases). The CDR3 totals 14 residues. Trimming pared 0 bases from V and 3 bases from J, leaving 9 bases between. Germline V gene lookup returns CDR1 LGHNA and CDR2 YSLEER.

The genes are TRBV7-2 and TRBJ2-7; 9 bases agree with TRBD2. After removal of 8 bases from V and 2 bases from J, the junction contained 4 bases not matched to a gene. The CDR3 totals 13 residues. Germline V lookup: CDR1 SGHTA, CDR2 FQGNSA. DNA of the CDR3: TGTGCCAGCGCTAGCGGGGCTCCCTACGAGCAGTACTTC. This codes for CASASGAPYEQYF.

The V gene is TRBV11-3, the J gene TRBJ1-1; D gene unclear. The CDR3 is made up of 12 amino acids. CDR1 SGHNT and CDR2 YENEEA come from the germline V gene. Trimming removed 1 base at V and 7 bases at J, with 7 bases between. CDR3 bases: TGTGCCAGCAGCTTAGGGGAGGGTGAAGCTTTCTTT. It specifies CASSLGEGEAFF.

The chain carries TRBV28 and TRBJ1-3; 7 nucleotides match TRBD1. With 6 bases clipped from V and 2 bases from J, the junction kept 4 bases outside the gene matches. The CDR3 covers 14 residues. Germline CDR1 and CDR2: MDHEN and SYDVKM. The CDR3 sequence: CASRSTGAGNTIYF. In DNA, the CDR3 is TGTGCCAGCAGGTCAACAGGGGCTGGAAACACCATATATTTT.

The chain links TRBV7-8 to TRBJ2-7; 8 bases are shared with TRBD2. Looked up from germline, CDR1 is SGHVS and CDR2 is FQNEAQ. The CDR3 has 14 amino acids. V dropped 0 bases and J dropped 6; count of bases not matched to a gene: 4. This CDR3 is CASSLASGETEQYF. Written as DNA, the CDR3 is TGTGCCAGCAGCTTAGCTAGCGGGGAAACCGAGCAGTACTTC.

This clone occurred many times. V usage is TRBV5-4 and J usage is TRBJ2-7, with 9 bases that match TRBD1. The CDR3 totals 13 residues. V shed 2 bases, J shed 5 bases, and the junction held 2 bases outside the gene matches. Germline CDR1 is SGHNT and CDR2 is YYREEE (reference sequence). CDR3 loop: CASSLQGANEQYF. CDR3 DNA sequence: TGTGCCAGCAGCTTACAGGGGGCCAACGAGCAGTACTTC.

The V call is TRBV18, the J call TRBJ2-7; TRBD1 aligns across 10 bases. Germline V gives CDR1 KGHSH, CDR2 LQKENI. V gave up 5 bases and J gave up 4 bases; unmatched junction bases: 8. CDR3 length equals 15 residues. The CDR3 coding sequence is TGTGCCAGCTCAACAGGGACAGGGGTTCTTTACGAGCAGTACTTC. Protein product: CASSTGTGVLYEQYF.

The chain combines TRBV4-2 with TRBJ1-1, with TRBD1 matching 7 bases. Losses at the gene ends were 0 bases for V and 3 bases for J; bases not matched to a gene: 7. The CDR3 length is 16 residues. Germline values: CDR1 LGHNA, CDR2 YNFKEQ. The CDR3 DNA reads as TGTGCCAGCAGCCAAGATCTCACAGGGGCCCACACTGAAGCTTTCTTT. Translated, it gives CASSQDLTGAHTEAFF.

This chain connects TRBV20-1 to TRBJ2-5; tentatively, D is TRBD2 (7 bases). CDR3 size: 14 residues. Trimming removed 5 bases at V and 1 base at J, with 14 bases between. CDR1 and CDR2 (germline): DFQATT, SNEGSKA (reference sequence). The CDR3 loop is CSAGGGGVQETQYF. The CDR3 DNA reads TGCAGTGCTGGTGGAGGGGGGGTCCAAGAGACCCAGTACTTC.

This chain links TRBV6-2 or TRBV6-3 with TRBJ1-4; no clear D. Germline-derived CDR1 and CDR2 are MNHEY and SVGEGT. The CDR3 totals 12 residues. V lost 4 bases and J lost 8, with 8 bases in between. The CDR3 DNA reads TGTGCCAGCAGTTCGAAGAGGGAAAAACTGTTTTTT. Protein sequence: CASSSKREKLFF.